What follows are 5 T cell receptor beta chains derived from one specimen sequenced in a study of cytomegalovirus exposure and HLA in healthy donors. Assay used: immunoSEQ multiplex PCR; TCRdb lists only in-frame clones, some missing. The sample has approximately 50,000 clones; just over 85% are singletons. The source material was PBMCs. The receptors were sampled from a woman in her 30s in good health and CMV-seronegative.

The chain links TRBV5-1 to TRBJ2-2; D is undetermined. CDR3 length: 14 residues. Looked up from germline, CDR1 is SGHRS and CDR2 is YFSETQ. The V and J ends lost 0 bases and 4 bases respectively, with 7 bases between them. The DNA of the CDR3 is TGCGCCAGCAGCTTGGTATCCAGCACCGGGGAGCTGTTTTTT. Translated, it gives CASSLVSSTGELFF.

The rearrangement joins TRBV5-6 to TRBJ1-1, with 7 bases matching TRBD1. Germline lookup yields CDR1 SGHDT and CDR2 YYEEEE. V gave up 4 bases and J gave up 5 bases; unmatched junction bases: 11. The CDR3 consists of 15 residues. The chain's CDR3 is CASSPNHRGLTEAFF. The CDR3 DNA is TGTGCCAGCAGCCCAAACCACAGGGGCCTAACTGAAGCTTTCTTT. The full variable domain, its missing parts supplied by reference TRBV5-6 and TRBJ1-1, is DAGVTQSPTHLIKTRGQQVTLRCSPKSGHDTVSWYQQALGQGPQFIFQYYEEEERQRGNFPDRFSGHQFPNYSSELNVNALLLGDSALYLCASSPNHRGLTEAFFGQGTRLTVV.

The chain is built from TRBV25-1 and TRBJ1-2; tentatively, D is TRBD1 (5 bases). This CDR3 spans 14 amino acids. V was shortened by 4 bases and J by 0 bases, with 9 bases between the two germline ends. Germline CDR1 reads MGHDK; CDR2 reads SYGVNS. The CDR3, as DNA: TGTGCCAGCAGTGGGCCGGGGGCTAACTATGGCTACACCTTC. It translates to CASSGPGANYGYTF.

The chain employs TRBV6-6 and TRBJ2-1; D might be TRBD1 (6 bases). Trimming stripped 6 bases from V and 5 bases from J, with 17 bases between. The germline CDR1 and CDR2 sequences are MNHNY and SVGAGI (reference sequence). The CDR3 is 15 residues long. DNA of the CDR3: TGTGCCAGCAGATTCGATGGACAGTCCAACAATGAGCAGTTCTTC. Its translation: CASRFDGQSNNEQFF.

The gene calls are TRBV28 and TRBJ2-3; 8 nucleotides align to TRBD1. Losses at the gene ends were 5 bases for V and 5 bases for J; bases not matched to a gene: 6. CDR1 is MDHEN, CDR2 SYDVKM, per germline. There are 14 residues in the CDR3. The CDR3 nucleotides are TGTGCCAGCAGTCACCAGGGGGCGGGAGATACGCAGTATTTT. This encodes CASSHQGAGDTQYF.